This T cell receptor beta chain comes out of a study of cytomegalovirus exposure and HLA in healthy donors (dated by TCRdb to the late 2010s). As for the study more broadly: In an earlier analysis of 450 to 750 of the donors, around 290 Gb of sequence data and 117 million unique TCR beta sequences from some 170 million T cells were reported. Roughly 300 gigabases of sequencing data and roughly 90 million unique TCR sequences were included in an early release covering around 650 HLA-typed donors. Of the roughly 410 genotyped donors, 75% to 85% were placed in the genetic ancestry cluster associated with self-reported Caucasian donors. The study aimed to test whether signatures of past pathogen exposure could be identified by cataloging public T cell receptors. The T cell repertoires of 670 or so subjects were profiled by immunosequencing and related to cytomegalovirus serostatus. Along with the approximately 700-subject first cohort, a separate validation cohort of over a hundred different subjects was used. To predict cytomegalovirus infection status, the study combined high-throughput TCR immunosequencing, statistical association of individual TCRs with disease status, and machine learning. In a later analysis, previously published TCR beta repertoires from 666 donors were re-analyzed and high-resolution HLA genotyping was added so that TCR occurrence patterns could be studied. In the later analysis, no new phenotypic data were used to find candidate immune exposures; instead, reliance was placed on TCR beta sequences and their occurrence across donors. An earlier analysis of 587 of the donors used high-throughput TCR beta sequencing to judge whether each TCR beta V gene segment behaved as functional or pseudogenic. Donor age, sex, ethnicity and CMV serostatus were compiled together with the repertoire data. Genome-wide SNP genotypes for about three fifths of the roughly 700 donors were used in a later genetic analysis, which treated that subset as a discovery cohort. All discovery cohort repertoires had been generated using a single sequencing platform. HLA typing included class I and class II loci at four-digit resolution. The number of typed donors differed by locus: about 620-640 for A, B, C, DRB1 and DQB1; approximately 520 for DQA1; some 610 for DPA1; and 400 to 480 for DPB1. Because of strong linkage in the cohort, roughly five DR-DQ haplotypes were treated as single units for association and clustering. Among 398 genotyped donors of the cohort, an average of about 240,000 unique TCR beta nucleotide sequences were sequenced per donor, roughly 20% of them non-productive. The paper's findings and limits, for the study overall: In both the original and validation cohorts, the classifier was reported to diagnose cytomegalovirus status with high specificity and sensitivity. Linkage disequilibrium might explain the correlated functional status among segregating V segments, but an unknown experimental factor could not be ruled out. A few of the identified cytomegalovirus-associated TCR beta chains were confirmed in vitro to be specific for cytomegalovirus antigens. The only immune exposure information available for the cohort was CMV serostatus. Because counts were too low, about 18 rarely observed V segments, including chromosome 9 orphons, were left out of the earlier analysis of some 640 of the donors. Because the 87-base-pair reads could not distinguish some IMGT-functional V segments, including TRBV6-2 and TRBV6-3, those segments were excluded. Across donors, most TCR sequences were observed very rarely, whereas some public TCRs were present in many individuals. The presence/absence analyses assumed that sequencing depth was roughly uniform across donors, and that assumption may not be true. The sequencing pipeline was judged likely to have produced a cluster of highly shared sequence variants as a technical artifact. When HLA alleles, especially DR and DQ, strongly co-occurred, attributing TCR associations to individual alleles was difficult. A later genetic analysis reported fewer N-insertions in productive TCRs among donors in an Asian-associated ancestry cluster than the approximately 670-donor mean. HLA typing was unavailable for some donors at each locus, so association tests used only the typed subset. According to a later analysis, TCR association rates differed among HLA loci, with DRB1 alleles showing the most associated TCRs and HLA-C alleles showing the fewest. Broadly in line with IMGT annotations, most TCR beta V segments showed up in productive rearrangements about 90% or about 30% of the time in an earlier analysis of approximately 640 of the donors. According to a later analysis, parvovirus B19, influenza, CMV and Epstein-Barr virus appeared linked to several top co-occurrence clusters. A further reported finding was that TCR beta sequences accurately predicted the HLA-A and HLA-B alleles for most subjects in the first cohort. The cohort was sequenced for TCR beta chains only, and without alpha or paired-chain data the features that could be detected were limited. A later analysis associated some 17,000 TCR beta sequences with specific HLA alleles at a false discovery rate of 0.05. An association between a missense DCLRE1C variant and V-gene and J-gene trimming of TCR beta chains was found in a later genetic analysis and replicated in an independent cohort. It was suggested by the authors that the approach could potentially be generalized to other disease states and immunological phenotypes. Most CMV-associated TCR beta chains appeared to be HLA-restricted in a later analysis, and the HLA associations seemed to be driven largely by CMV exposure. Compared with equally common non-associated chains, HLA-associated TCR beta chains in a later analysis were more clonally expanded and had lower generation probabilities. In the study, roughly 160 TCR beta chains were listed as associated with cytomegalovirus.

The receptor library was made with the immunoSEQ multiplex PCR assay. A mixture of 60 forward primers for TCR Vbeta segments and 13 reverse primers for TCR Jbeta segments was used in the multiplex PCR. Amplification of the CDR3 region of rearranged TCR beta genes was performed with a multiplex PCR assay on genomic DNA. On the Illumina HiSeq System, the amplified TCR beta libraries were sequenced as 87-base-pair reads. In the paper's pipeline: A later analysis counted some 80 million unique TCR beta chains across the 550 to 700 repertoires, and some 12 million of these chains were shared by at least two donors. To remove PCR and sequencing errors, raw reads were error-corrected and collapsed into unique sequences using a nearest-neighbor algorithm that merged closely related sequences. Alignment of CDR3 sequences to IMGT reference sequences was used to assign V, D and J gene segments. For a sequence to be retained, a match of at least six nucleotides to both a V gene segment and a J gene segment was required. A rearrangement counted as productive if the CDR3 had no stop codons and remained in frame with V and J, and every other rearrangement counted as non-productive. CDR3 was defined according to IMGT convention as the region running from the second conserved V-encoded cysteine to the conserved J-encoded phenylalanine. Sequences without an unambiguous match to a single V gene segment were excluded from the earlier analysis of approximately 560 of the donors. In an earlier analysis of 587 of the donors, V segments were called functional above 56.7% productive rearrangements and were called segregating when the between-donor standard deviation exceeded 5%. To diagnose cytomegalovirus status from the catalog of TCR beta chain sequences, a statistical classification framework was built. A later analysis assigned V and J genes by comparing TCR nucleotide sequences with IMGT/GENE-DB human TR gene sequences. In a later analysis, CDR3 sequences and most-parsimonious VDJ recombination scenarios were assigned using the TCRdist pipeline. In a later analysis, every TCR beta chain was defined by the combination of its CDR3 amino acid sequence and its V-gene family, and reads without a unique V-gene family were dropped. To address suspected cross-contamination and a sequencing artifact, a later analysis removed a few hundred highly shared, low-generation-probability nucleotide sequences. For each public chain, a later analysis derived a clonal expansion index from normalized ranks of inferred template counts within each repertoire. In a later analysis, generation probabilities were computed with a VDJ recombination model fitted to out-of-frame rearrangements, and the resulting probabilities were checked against IGoR. In a later analysis, hypergeometric tests were used to score TCR-TCR, TCR-HLA and TCR-CMV co-occurrence, with a repertoire-size bias correction applied to TCR pairs. False discovery rates were estimated in a later analysis by permuting HLA or CMV assignments 20 times. In a later analysis, co-occurring TCRs were grouped using DBSCAN, and TCRdist sequence similarity was added for clustering within HLA-allele-positive subsets. Repertoires with fewer than 30,000 or more than 120,000 public chains, plus five repertoires with anomalous nucleotide sharing, were excluded from co-occurrence clustering. TCRdb mirrors the immuneACCESS table, restricted to in-frame sequences. Some clones are absent from its copies; in checked studies, under half trace to an unresolved V gene, and the reason for the others is unknown. That table furnishes V, J and clone size, whereas the DNA furnished D and trimming. The sample's records list tens of thousands of clones. The leading ten clones occupy 3.6% of the sample.

The cohort consisted of 650 to 850 healthy bone marrow donors. At the time of sampling, every cohort member was nominally healthy, though immune exposures that went unrecorded were likely present. The donor was CMV seronegative and belonged to the group of 350 to 400 seronegative cohort members. A peripheral blood sample was provided by each donor, and peripheral blood mononuclear cells were used for TCR beta sequencing. The Qiagen DNeasy Blood Extraction Kit was used to extract genomic DNA from the blood cell samples. For this clone: No antigen is known for it.

V gives up 5 bases and J gives up 3 bases, and the segment between their germline ends measures 16 bases. For CDR1 and CDR2, the germline V gene (reference sequence) lists SGHAT and FQDESV. Its CDR3 holds 15 amino acids, cysteine through phenylalanine. Only the CDR3 portion is preserved as DNA: 45 bases, with reading frame beginning at the first base. The sample taken for sequencing was PBMCs. The chain links TRBV11-1 with TRBJ1-2, and possibly TRBD1, on 6 matching bases. This TCR came from a woman aged 18-29 years in good health and CMV-seronegative. CDR3 protein: CASSQTGTSDYGYTF. The nucleotides are TGTGCCAGCAGCCAGACAGGTACGAGCGACTATGGCTACACCTTC.